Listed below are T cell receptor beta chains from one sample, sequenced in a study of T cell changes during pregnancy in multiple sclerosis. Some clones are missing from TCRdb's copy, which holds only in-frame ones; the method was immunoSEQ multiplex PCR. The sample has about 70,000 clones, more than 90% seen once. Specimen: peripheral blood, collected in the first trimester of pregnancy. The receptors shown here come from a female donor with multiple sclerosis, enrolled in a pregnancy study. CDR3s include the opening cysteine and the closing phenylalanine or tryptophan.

CDR3 protein: CASSFGREGHHEQYF
J gene: TRBJ2-7
V gene: TRBV5-4

CDR3 protein: CASRPGSSFYGYTF
J gene: TRBJ1-2
V gene: TRBV6-5

CDR3 protein: CASSLTGGEGNEQFF
J gene: TRBJ2-1
V gene: TRBV5-1

CDR3 protein: CASSLNSNTQYF
J gene: TRBJ2-3
V gene: TRBV5-1

CDR3 protein: CAWTQGATNQPQHF
J gene: TRBJ1-5
V gene: TRBV30

CDR3 protein: CASSSGGHGNTIYF
J gene: TRBJ1-3
V gene: TRBV27

CDR3 protein: CASGDRGLNEQFF
J gene: TRBJ2-1
V gene: TRBV19

CDR3 protein: CASSLAGRTDTQYF
J gene: TRBJ2-3
V gene: TRBV5-4

CDR3 protein: CASSGSGIGNPYNEQFF
J gene: TRBJ2-1
V gene: TRBV28

CDR3 protein: CASSFRGGEGTEAFF
J gene: TRBJ1-1
V gene: TRBV5-5

CDR3 protein: CASSVSPGDTEAFF
J gene: TRBJ1-1
V gene: TRBV9

CDR3 protein: CASSVGTGGIDGYTF
J gene: TRBJ1-2
V gene: TRBV2

CDR3 protein: CASSLGLAVYNEQFF
J gene: TRBJ2-1
V gene: TRBV27

CDR3 protein: CASSQVGLAGVPETQYF
J gene: TRBJ2-5
V gene: TRBV4-2

CDR3 protein: CASSASTGMNTEAFF
J gene: TRBJ1-1
V gene: TRBV5-1

CDR3 protein: CASSGANEQYF
J gene: TRBJ2-7
V gene: TRBV6-1

CDR3 protein: CASSLARADTQYF
J gene: TRBJ2-3
V gene: TRBV5-5

CDR3 protein: CASSWDRVTGELFF
J gene: TRBJ2-2
V gene: TRBV5-4

CDR3 protein: CASSVDRNEQFF
J gene: TRBJ2-1
V gene: TRBV19

CDR3 protein: CASSLTGTASGGELFF
J gene: TRBJ2-2
V gene: TRBV7-9

CDR3 protein: CASSSGPGAEQFF
J gene: TRBJ2-1
V gene: TRBV7-3

CDR3 protein: CASRRDPNTEAFF
J gene: TRBJ1-1
V gene: TRBV7-3

CDR3 protein: CSLTGVGEQYF
J gene: TRBJ2-7
V gene: TRBV20-1

CDR3 protein: CASSIEGQGFTEAFF
J gene: TRBJ1-1
V gene: TRBV19

CDR3 protein: CASSATGAETQYF
J gene: TRBJ2-5
V gene: TRBV6-5

CDR3 protein: CASGKTLETQYF
J gene: TRBJ2-5
V gene: TRBV9

CDR3 protein: CATRRGQETNEKLFF
J gene: TRBJ1-4
V gene: TRBV15

CDR3 protein: CASSTETSGRREQYF
J gene: TRBJ2-7
V gene: TRBV5-4

CDR3 protein: CASSRDIMNTEAFF
J gene: TRBJ1-1
V gene: TRBV10-1

CDR3 protein: CASSLAGGTDTQYF
J gene: TRBJ2-3
V gene: TRBV7-9

CDR3 protein: CASSDRFGTEAFF
J gene: TRBJ1-1
V gene: TRBV9

CDR3 protein: CASSLTDSTNQPQHF
J gene: TRBJ1-5
V gene: TRBV7-8

CDR3 protein: CASSLIRTGISYEQYF
J gene: TRBJ2-7
V gene: TRBV11-2

CDR3 protein: CASSDSIAGYYEQYF
J gene: TRBJ2-7
V gene: TRBV6-4

CDR3 protein: CASGRHPMNTEAFF
J gene: TRBJ1-1
V gene: TRBV19

CDR3 protein: CAWSATTSGRTHEQYF
J gene: TRBJ2-7
V gene: TRBV30

CDR3 protein: CASSGQGGSGNQPQHF
J gene: TRBJ1-5
V gene: TRBV6-1

CDR3 protein: CATSRGTGRIGGYTF
J gene: TRBJ1-2
V gene: TRBV15

CDR3 protein: CASSADRVQPQHF
J gene: TRBJ1-5
V gene: TRBV6-1